This T cell receptor (beta chain) was sequenced for a study of post-analysis software for immune sequencing data. Study-wide points: With TRBV5-6, TRBV5-1 and TRBV20-1 included, about five TRBV segments were more frequent in patients than in controls. Diversity measured as normalized Chao1 was significantly lower in multiple sclerosis patients than in controls.

This clonotype was seen a handful of times. No antigen is known for it. V lost 3 bases and J lost 2, with 11 bases in between. Germline CDR1 reads DFQATT; CDR2 reads SNEGSKA (reference sequence). CDR3 length: 14 amino acids. TCR beta cDNA libraries included unique molecular identifiers. T cells, roughly 0.85 to 10 million of them, yielded roughly 0.5 million cDNA molecules. TCRdb re-derived calls from the PCR reads in MiXCR, one entry per CDR3 protein. Of hundreds of thousands of distinct CDR3 sequences in the sample, approximately 30% were seen once. Sequencing was carried out using blood. The chain combines TRBV20-1 with TRBJ2-1, with D possibly matching TRBD1 (5 bases). This receptor was identified in a girl under 18 with multiple sclerosis. In nucleotides, the CDR3 is TGCAGTGCTAGCTCGGTAGGGGCCTACAATGAGCAGTTCTTC. Translated, it gives CSASSVGAYNEQFF.